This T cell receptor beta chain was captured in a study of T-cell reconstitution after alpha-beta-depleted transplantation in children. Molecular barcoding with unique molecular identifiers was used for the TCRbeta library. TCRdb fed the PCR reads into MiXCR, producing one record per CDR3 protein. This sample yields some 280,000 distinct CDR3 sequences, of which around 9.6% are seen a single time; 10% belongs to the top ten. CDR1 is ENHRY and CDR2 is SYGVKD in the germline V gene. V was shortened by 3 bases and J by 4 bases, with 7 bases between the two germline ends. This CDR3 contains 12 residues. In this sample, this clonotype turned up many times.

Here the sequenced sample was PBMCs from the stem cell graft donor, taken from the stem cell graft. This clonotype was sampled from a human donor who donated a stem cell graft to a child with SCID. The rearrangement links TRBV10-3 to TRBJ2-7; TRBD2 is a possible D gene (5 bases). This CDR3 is CAISDRGYEQYF. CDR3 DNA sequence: TGTGCCATCAGTGATCGAGGGTACGAGCAGTACTTC.